Below are 8 T cell receptor beta chains sequenced from a single sample in a study of preoperative IRX-2 immunotherapy in early breast cancer. Assay used: immunoSEQ multiplex PCR; TCRdb lists only in-frame clones, some missing. The table records 2,000 to 2,500 clones, about 61% of them present only once. Stated treatment: preoperative locoregional IRX-2 cytokine immunotherapy. The sample consisted of tumor tissue, taken before IRX-2 immunotherapy. These receptors were collected from a human donor with breast cancer.

In its sample, this clone ranks as large. The J gene is TRBJ1-6, the V gene TRBV28; maybe TRBD1 (5 bases). Germline CDR1 and CDR2: MDHEN and SYDVKM. The V and J ends lost 6 bases and 6 bases respectively, with 12 bases between them. The CDR3 length is 14 residues. The CDR3, as DNA: TGTGCCAGCAGGATACAGGCCTTTAATTCACCCCTCCACTTT. Protein sequence: CASRIQAFNSPLHF.

The chain uses TRBV5-1 and TRBJ2-1; the match to TRBD2 covers 10 bases. The CDR3 extends over 17 amino acids. Germline CDR1 and CDR2: SGHRS and YFSETQ. V shed 1 base and J 8 bases; nucleotides not matched to a gene: 12. This CDR3 reads CASSLPTGAGGLDEQFF. The CDR3 nucleotides read TGCGCCAGCAGCTTGCCCACCGGAGCGGGGGGGTTGGATGAGCAGTTCTTC.

The V gene is TRBV12-5, the J gene TRBJ2-6; possibly TRBD2 for D (5 bases). Germline V gives CDR1 LGHNT, CDR2 FRNRAP. This CDR3 has 17 amino acids. V lost 1 base, J lost 0 bases, and 10 bases lay in between. The chain's CDR3 is CASGLARGTSGANVLTF. CDR3 DNA sequence: TGTGCTAGTGGTTTGGCTCGGGGTACCTCTGGGGCCAACGTCCTGACTTTC.

Judged by abundance, this clone is large. The chain recombines TRBV14 with TRBJ1-4; a possible D gene is TRBD1 (6 bases). The germline V and J ends were trimmed by 6 bases and 7 bases, with 15 bases remaining between them. Germline CDR1 is SGHDN and CDR2 is FVKESK. The CDR3 loop spans 14 amino acids. DNA of the CDR3: TGTGCCAGCAGTTTACAGGGAGAGTCTGAAAAACTGTTTTTT. Translated, it gives CASSLQGESEKLFF.

This clone was seen a few times. The V and J genes are TRBV6-8 and TRBJ1-1, with TRBD1 as a possible D gene (6 bases). The V gene's germline CDR1 is MNHGY and CDR2 SAAAGT. This CDR3 contains 12 residues. The ends were cut back, 5 bases at V and 10 bases at J, with 14 bases in the middle. CDR3: CASSVGTSRAFF. In DNA, the CDR3 is TGTGCCAGCAGTGTAGGGACATCGCGAGCTTTCTTT.

This rearrangement joins TRBV6-8 to TRBJ2-3, with 12 bases lining up with TRBD2. CDR1 is MNHGY, CDR2 SAAAGT, per germline. This CDR3 is 18 amino acids long. The junction had 8 bases not matched to a gene; V was cut back by 2 bases and J by 2 bases. CDR3 protein: CASSYGLAGGWATDTQYF. The CDR3 DNA reads as TGTGCCAGCAGTTACGGTCTAGCGGGGGGGTGGGCCACAGATACGCAGTATTTT.

By proportion, this clone is large. This chain links TRBV10-2 with TRBJ2-2; 7 positions agree with TRBD1. Germline CDR1 WSHSY, CDR2 SAAADI. The CDR3 sequence is 14 residues long. V was pared by 7 bases and J by 3 bases, with 5 bases of the junction left unmatched. CDR3 in DNA: TGCGCCAGCACCATGACAGGGTACACCGGGGAGCTGTTTTTT. Translation gives CASTMTGYTGELFF.

The J gene is TRBJ1-1, the V gene TRBV19, with D perhaps TRBD1 (5 bases). The CDR3 has 12 residues. V dropped 7 bases and J dropped 3 bases, with 9 bases sitting between them. The germline V gene has CDR1 LNHDA and CDR2 SQIVND (reference sequence). CDR3 in amino acids: CASKKGYTEAFF. In nucleotides, the CDR3 is TGTGCCAGTAAGAAGGGGTACACTGAAGCTTTCTTT.